This entry is about one T cell receptor (beta chain). These data originate in a study of blood T cell repertoires in COVID-19. Across the whole study: The United States, Italy and Spain provided the acute and convalescent COVID-19 samples. The analysed material was cDNA or gDNA that came from T cells, B-cell-depleted T cells, or PBMCs.

The germline V gene encodes CDR1 SGHTS and CDR2 YDEGEE. CDR3 length: 17 amino acids. J was trimmed by 5 bases and V by 0 bases; bases with no gene match: 13. Original processing methods: Reference gene primer amplification gave nucleated cell count estimates. Clones were read by immunoSEQ multiplex PCR, and TCRdb kept only the in-frame ones, dropping some. V and J calls and clone size are copied from that table; D and trimming were computed from the DNA. The sample has some 45,000 clones, 60% to 80% seen once; the top ten hold over 15%. The V gene is TRBV5-8, the J gene TRBJ2-5; 7 bases align to TRBD1. Sequencing was done on a sample of peripheral blood. The TCR originated in a man between 65 and 85 years old with acute or convalescent COVID-19. CDR3 residues: CASSLGKGTASSETQYF. The CDR3 DNA sequence: TGTGCCAGCAGCTTGGGAAAGGGGACAGCGAGTTCGGAGACCCAGTACTTC.